The rows below give T cell receptor beta chains drawn from one sample of a study of T cell changes during pregnancy in multiple sclerosis. Produced via immunoSEQ multiplex PCR; TCRdb's table is partial and in-frame only. Among around 60,000 clones listed, roughly 86% were seen once. The material was peripheral blood, obtained in the first trimester of pregnancy. These receptor sequences come from a female donor with multiple sclerosis, enrolled in a pregnancy study. Each CDR3 is given with its conserved first and last residue. The order of the fields is CDR3 protein, CDR3 DNA, J gene, clone size, V gene, D gene. The D gene is left open where the match is weak. The listing skips clone size in some rows; elsewhere it reads once, few, many or a size class.

CASSLGLLAGTRDEQFF	TGCGCCAGCAGCTTGGGATTACTAGCGGGGACAAGGGATGAGCAGTTCTTC	TRBJ2-1	NA	TRBV5-1	TRBD2
CASSSPRGGRDIQYF	TGTGCCAGCAGTTCCCCTAGGGGGGGGCGGGACATTCAGTACTTC	TRBJ2-4	NA	TRBV6-6	NA
CSVVRGDNEQFF	TGCAGCGTTGTAAGAGGTGACAATGAGCAGTTCTTC	TRBJ2-1	NA	TRBV29-1	NA
CASSTRADSSYEQYF	TGTGCCAGCAGCACCCGTGCAGACAGCTCCTACGAGCAGTACTTC	TRBJ2-7	NA	TRBV11-3	NA
CASSAGLAGFTDTQYF	TGTGCCAGCAGTGCTGGACTAGCGGGATTCACAGATACGCAGTATTTT	TRBJ2-3	NA	TRBV27	TRBD2
CASSLDGSGLSNQPQHF	TGCGCCAGCAGCTTGGACGGGTCGGGTCTTAGCAATCAGCCCCAGCATTTT	TRBJ1-5	few	TRBV5-1	NA
CASSTRTGRTDTQYF	TGTGCCAGCAGCACAAGGACAGGGCGAACAGATACGCAGTATTTT	TRBJ2-3	NA	TRBV13	TRBD1
CASRKQGSNQPQHF	TGTGCCAGCAGGAAACAGGGGAGCAATCAGCCCCAGCATTTT	TRBJ1-5	NA	TRBV6-6	TRBD1
CASSVERGRDSNQPQHF	TGTGCCAGCAGCGTAGAAAGGGGGCGGGATAGCAATCAGCCCCAGCATTTT	TRBJ1-5	NA	TRBV9	TRBD1
CASSRNGNTQYF	TGTGCCAGCAGTAGAAACGGGAATACGCAGTATTTT	TRBJ2-3	NA	TRBV2	NA
CASSEGAGANVLTF	TGTGCCAGCAGTGAGGGAGCTGGGGCCAACGTCCTGACTTTC	TRBJ2-6	NA	TRBV27	NA
CASNLAGADYNEQFF	TGTGCCAGCAATCTAGCGGGAGCGGACTACAATGAGCAGTTCTTC	TRBJ2-1	NA	TRBV6-6	TRBD2
CASSAISSYEQYF	TGTGCCAGCAGCGCGATATCCTCCTACGAGCAGTACTTC	TRBJ2-7	NA	TRBV11-3	NA
CASQVGRYTDTQYF	TGTGCCAGCCAAGTCGGGAGATACACAGATACGCAGTATTTT	TRBJ2-3	NA	TRBV28	NA
CASSRSGSSYEQFF	TGTGCCAGCAGTAGAAGCGGGAGTTCCTATGAGCAGTTCTTC	TRBJ2-1	NA	TRBV6-5	TRBD2
CASSLTSTGNTEAFF	TGTGCCAGCAGTCTCACTTCGACAGGCAACACTGAAGCTTTCTTT	TRBJ1-1	few	TRBV6-4	NA
CASSYVSASSTDTQYF	TGTGCCAGCAGTTACGTATCTGCGTCCAGCACAGATACGCAGTATTTT	TRBJ2-3	NA	TRBV6-5	NA
CASSFRLAVNTGELFF	TGTGCCAGCAGCTTCCGACTAGCGGTAAACACCGGGGAGCTGTTTTTT	TRBJ2-2	NA	TRBV7-2	TRBD2
CASSFINYGYTF	TGTGCCAGCAGCTTCATTAACTATGGCTACACCTTC	TRBJ1-2	medium-sized	TRBV7-2	NA
CASSMNQLAGGREQYF	TGCGCCAGCAGCATGAATCAACTAGCGGGAGGCAGGGAGCAGTACTTC	TRBJ2-7	NA	TRBV5-1	TRBD2
CAYTGVTEAFF	TGTGCCTATACAGGGGTAACTGAAGCTTTCTTT	TRBJ1-1	NA	TRBV30	TRBD1
CASSLGVTPYNEQFF	TGTGCCAGCAGCTTAGGTGTGACACCATACAATGAGCAGTTCTTC	TRBJ2-1	NA	TRBV7-2	NA
CASSPGQNSGNTIYF	TGTGCCAGCAGCCCCGGACAGAACTCTGGAAACACCATATATTTT	TRBJ1-3	NA	TRBV9	NA
CASSGRGQGNTGELFF	TGTGCCAGCAGCGGAAGGGGACAGGGGAACACCGGGGAGCTGTTTTTT	TRBJ2-2	NA	TRBV9	TRBD1
CASSLASGTYNEQFF	TGTGCCAGCAGCTTAGCCAGCGGAACCTACAATGAGCAGTTCTTC	TRBJ2-1	NA	TRBV7-3	NA
CASSQDRSGTIQETQYF	TGCGCCAGCAGCCAAGATCGTAGCGGGACCATACAAGAGACCCAGTACTTC	TRBJ2-5	NA	TRBV4-1	TRBD2
CASSVGGSSYEQYF	TGTGCCAGCAGCGTAGGAGGTAGCTCCTACGAGCAGTACTTC	TRBJ2-7	NA	TRBV9	NA
CASSFRVRQGQIYEQYF	TGTGCCAGCAGTTTCCGGGTTCGGCAGGGCCAAATTTACGAGCAGTACTTC	TRBJ2-7	NA	TRBV27	NA
CASSPTLNGPGGGYTF	TGTGCCAGCAGCCCGACCTTGAATGGCCCTGGAGGGGGCTACACCTTC	TRBJ1-2	NA	TRBV14	NA
CATQQEKLQETQYF	TGTGCCACCCAACAGGAAAAACTACAAGAGACCCAGTACTTC	TRBJ2-5	NA	TRBV2	NA
CASGQTGFGMNTEAFF	TGTGCTAGTGGTCAAACAGGGTTCGGAATGAACACTGAAGCTTTCTTT	TRBJ1-1	NA	TRBV12-5	NA
CASKELFGTDTQYF	TGCGCCAGCAAGGAACTATTCGGCACAGATACGCAGTATTTT	TRBJ2-3	NA	TRBV5-1	NA
CASSEGGETDTQYF	TGTGCCAGCAGTGAAGGGGGAGAAACAGATACGCAGTATTTT	TRBJ2-3	few	TRBV6-4	NA
CASSPPGVNQPQHF	TGTGCCAGCAGTCCCCCGGGGGTCAATCAGCCCCAGCATTTT	TRBJ1-5	NA	TRBV6-6	NA
CASSESGVIYEQYF	TGTGCCAGCAGTGAGTCAGGGGTTATCTACGAGCAGTACTTC	TRBJ2-7	NA	TRBV6-1	NA
CASADRGPNQPQHF	TGTGCCAGCGCGGACAGGGGGCCAAATCAGCCCCAGCATTTT	TRBJ1-5	NA	TRBV2	TRBD1
CASSHKSGGDYGYTF	TGCGCCAGCAGCCACAAATCCGGGGGTGACTATGGCTACACCTTC	TRBJ1-2	NA	TRBV4-1	NA
CASSGAGDYEQYF	TGTGCCAGCAGCGGGGCAGGGGACTACGAGCAGTACTTC	TRBJ2-7	NA	TRBV13	NA
CASSFEARGVRQPQHF	TGTGCCAGCAGCTTCGAAGCCAGGGGCGTTAGGCAGCCCCAGCATTTT	TRBJ1-5	few	TRBV7-9	NA
CSVITSGYVEQYF	TGCAGCGTTATTACTAGCGGTTACGTCGAGCAGTACTTC	TRBJ2-7	NA	TRBV29-1	TRBD2
CASSLEPGQNYEQYF	TGTGCCAGCAGCTTAGAGCCGGGACAGAACTACGAGCAGTACTTC	TRBJ2-7	NA	TRBV7-6	TRBD1
CASRDTVSSSGYTF	TGTGCCAGCAGGGATACAGTGTCCTCTTCCGGCTACACCTTC	TRBJ1-2	NA	TRBV2	NA
CASSLASGSYNEQFF	TGTGCCAGCAGTTTAGCCAGCGGGAGTTATAATGAGCAGTTCTTC	TRBJ2-1	NA	TRBV28	TRBD2
CASSKPSGVPPMNTEAFF	TGTGCCAGCAGCAAACCCTCAGGGGTTCCGCCCATGAACACTGAAGCTTTCTTT	TRBJ1-1	NA	TRBV21-1	NA
CASTSVGQGDYGYTF	TGTGCCAGCACCTCGGTGGGACAGGGAGACTATGGCTACACCTTC	TRBJ1-2	NA	TRBV5-4	TRBD1